This TCR beta chain was captured in a study of blood T cell repertoires in COVID-19. Study details: From T cells, B-cell-depleted T cells, or PBMCs came the material, which was cDNA or gDNA.

As originally analysed: Amplification from reference gene primers served as the basis for estimated nucleated cell counts. Data came from immunoSEQ multiplex PCR; TCRdb stores just in-frame clones and leaves some out. The V and J calls and clone size come from that table; D and trimming were worked out from the DNA. This repertoire shows about 200,000 clones, 88% found once; its top ten account for approximately 5.6%. V lost 4 bases, J lost 3 bases, and 10 bases lay in between. The CDR3 consists of 14 residues. Germline CDR1 and CDR2: SGHRS and YFSETQ. This rearrangement joins TRBV5-1 to TRBJ1-4, with a tentative D call TRBD1 (5 bases). The clonotype was recovered from a man aged 40-55 years with active or convalescent COVID-19. The sample taken for sequencing was peripheral blood. This CDR3 reads CASSPTEANEKLFF. The DNA of the CDR3 is TGCGCCAGCAGCCCGACAGAGGCTAATGAAAAACTGTTTTTT.